What follows are 31 T cell receptor beta chains derived from one specimen sequenced in a study of metastatic and nonmetastatic thyroid tumors (dated by TCRdb to about 2020). No patient had received any treatment before thyroid surgery. Library preparation used PCR. The sample was run on an Illumina HiSeq 4000. TCRdb applied fastp at Q25 and MiXCR to the public reads, then kept only in-frame beta chains. In this sample the table shows 5,700 or so clones, roughly 34% of which occur a single time. 30% to 40% of the sample comes from the top ten. Input material: adjacent normal tissue. Receptors were obtained from a female donor with papillary thyroid cancer or a benign thyroid nodule (not recorded which). Some clones in this sample may be carry-over from other donors' samples.

This chain links TRBV20-1 with TRBJ1-2, with TRBD1 as a possible D gene (6 bases). CDR1 DFQATT and CDR2 SNEGSKA come from the germline V gene (reference sequence). Trimming cost V 6 bases and J 0 bases, with 20 bases left between them. The CDR3 is 16 amino acids. The CDR3 bases are TGCAGTGCCCTTCACCAAGTGGGGGGGCCTAACTATGGCTACACCTTC. Translating gives CSALHQVGGPNYGYTF.

CDR3 DNA sequence: TGTGCCAGCAGTTTATTGGGGATTAGCGTGTGGCTAAAGCAGTACTTC. The encoded protein is CASSLLGISVWLKQYF. The chain recombines TRBV27 with TRBJ2-7; a weak D match, TRBD2 (5 bases). Germline assignment: CDR1 MNHEY and CDR2 SMNVEV (reference sequence). The CDR3 loop spans 16 amino acids. Trimming left V 1 base short and J 8 bases short, with 21 bases between.

The rearrangement links TRBV6-1 to TRBJ2-3; D unclear. The V and J ends lost 2 bases and 1 base respectively, with 4 bases between them. The germline V gene encodes CDR1 MNHNS and CDR2 SASEGT. This CDR3 region has 13 residues. CDR3 protein: CASSEQGTDTQYF. Written as DNA, the CDR3 is TGTGCCAGCAGTGAACAGGGCACAGATACGCAGTATTTT.

V usage is TRBV5-1 and J usage is TRBJ2-7; D is perhaps TRBD1 (6 bases). V lost 4 bases, J lost 0 bases, and 17 bases lay in between. This CDR3 region has 16 residues. The germline gives CDR1 SGHRS, CDR2 YFSETQ. CDR3 nucleotide sequence: TGCGCCAGCAGCCCGGTTGATGGGGGCAGCTCCTACGAGCAGTACTTC. Translating it yields CASSPVDGGSSYEQYF.

The genes are TRBV6-2 or TRBV6-3 and TRBJ1-6; D not resolved. CDR3 size: 12 residues. The V end lost 2 bases, the J end lost 8 bases, and 4 bases lay between the germline ends. CDR1 is MNHEY, CDR2 SVGEGT, per germline. The CDR3 bases are TGTGCCAGCAGTTACGGGTATTCACCCCTCCACTTT. As protein: CASSYGYSPLHF.

This chain uses TRBV6-1 with TRBJ2-7; D call uncertain. Trimming removed 4 bases from V and 3 bases from J, with 13 bases in between. The CDR3 runs to 14 residues. Germline V gene data show CDR1 as MNHNS and CDR2 as SASEGT. The CDR3 region has the DNA TGTGCCAGCAGTGGCTCCCATTCCCGCTACGAGCAGTACTTC. Its translation is CASSGSHSRYEQYF.

The rearrangement links TRBV7-2 to TRBJ2-7; 7 nucleotides align to TRBD1. CDR3 size: 16 residues. V shed 0 bases, J shed 1 base, and the junction held 6 bases outside the gene matches. CDR1 SGHTA and CDR2 FQGNSA come from the germline V gene. The CDR3 DNA reads as TGTGCCAGCAGCTTAGCGGACAGGCCTTATTCCTACGAGCAGTACTTC. It encodes CASSLADRPYSYEQYF.

The chain links TRBV7-6 to TRBJ2-3, with D unclear. The V gene lost 5 bases and the J gene lost 7 bases, with 16 bases spanning the gap. CDR1 and CDR2 (germline): SGHVS, FNYEAQ. The CDR3 has 14 amino acids. This CDR3 is CASSVTLESYTQYF. In DNA form, the CDR3 reads TGTGCCAGCAGCGTTACCCTCGAATCCTATACGCAGTATTTT. The variable domain in full, with the rest retrieved from reference TRBV7-6 and TRBJ2-3, is GAGVSQSPRYKVTKRGQDVALRCDPISGHVSLYWYRQALGQGPEFLTYFNYEAQQDKSGLPNDRFSAERPEGSISTLTIQRTEQRDSAMYRCASSVTLESYTQYFGPGTRLTVL.

A few counts support this clone. J is TRBJ1-5 and V is TRBV5-8; tentative D call: TRBD1 (5 bases). Deletions cut 7 bases from V and 15 bases from J, with 20 bases between. Germline-derived CDR1 and CDR2 are SGHTS and YDEGEE. The CDR3 has 12 residues. CDR3 sequence: CASPSFWGRLHF. CDR3 DNA: TGTGCCAGCCCATCATTTTGGGGGAGACTGCATTTT.

Details on this clone: The missing conserved phenylalanine or tryptophan at the end of this CDR3 makes a read error likely. V is TRBV28 and J is TRBJ2-2, with D possibly being TRBD2 (5 bases). CDR1 is MDHEN and CDR2 is SYDVKM in the germline V gene. The CDR3 contains 16 residues. The CDR3 DNA sequence: TGTGCCAGCGGCCCGGAAGACGGGCCAGACACCGGGGTGCTGTTTTGT. This codes for CASGPEDGPDTGVLFC.

CDR3 sequence reads: CSARRGDYEQYF. CDR3 DNA: TGCAGTGCTAGGAGGGGGGACTACGAGCAGTACTTC. The chain carries TRBV20-1 and TRBJ2-7; D tentatively reads TRBD1 or TRBD2 (6 bases each). Trimming left V 3 bases short and J 3 bases short, with 9 bases between. The CDR3 has 12 residues. Per the germline V gene, CDR1 is DFQATT and CDR2 is SNEGSKA (reference sequence).

The CDR3 DNA is TGTGCCAGCAGCTTAGCCCTCGTTTCTTATTCGACAGGAAACATTCAGTACTTC. This codes for CASSLALVSYSTGNIQYF. The chain carries TRBV7-2 and TRBJ2-4; the D gene is possibly TRBD1 (6 bases). Trimming took 0 bases from V and 6 from J, leaving 21 bases between them. This CDR3 contains 18 residues. Germline loops: CDR1 SGHTA, CDR2 FQGNSA. Combining the CDR3 with reference TRBV7-2 and TRBJ2-4 gives the whole variable domain GAGVSQSPSNKVTEKGKDVELRCDPISGHTALYWYRQSLGQGLEFLIYFQGNSAPDKSGLPSDRFSAERTGGSVSTLTIQRTQQEDSAVYLCASSLALVSYSTGNIQYFGAGTRLSVL.

This rearrangement joins TRBV20-1 to TRBJ2-7, with 11 bases matching TRBD2. Per germline, CDR1 DFQATT and CDR2 SNEGSKA (reference sequence). CDR3 length: 13 amino acids. The trim removed 4 bases at V and 3 bases at J, leaving 2 bases unmatched. The CDR3 sequence is CSATGLAGYEQYF. The CDR3 DNA reads TGCAGTGCTACAGGACTAGCGGGCTACGAGCAGTACTTC.

This clone was counted between two and nine times. The chain carries TRBV28 and TRBJ2-7; D is unclear. The germline V gene encodes CDR1 MDHEN and CDR2 SYDVKM. V was shortened by 8 bases and J by 6 bases, with 11 bases between the two germline ends. CDR3 size: 11 residues. CDR3 amino acids: CASALNREQYF. Here the CDR3 DNA reads TGTGCCAGCGCACTTAATCGCGAGCAGTACTTC.

The chain recombines TRBV20-1 with TRBJ1-5, with D unresolved. Deletions cut 5 bases from V and 3 bases from J, with 11 bases between. Germline-derived CDR1 and CDR2 are DFQATT and SNEGSKA (reference sequence). This CDR3 is 13 amino acids long. The CDR3 loop reads CSALSRYNQPQHF. CDR3 DNA: TGCAGTGCTCTTTCAAGGTACAATCAGCCCCAGCATTTT.

This chain joins TRBV11-2 and TRBJ1-2; TRBD1 aligns across 7 bases. Germline CDR1 reads SGHAT; CDR2 reads FQNNGV. V lost 5 bases to trimming and J lost 4 bases; unmatched junction nucleotides: 10. This CDR3 spans 15 amino acids. CDR3: CASSKEGARVYGYTF. The CDR3 DNA follows: TGTGCCAGCAGCAAAGAGGGGGCGCGGGTCTATGGCTACACCTTC.

This clone was counted only a few times. The V gene is TRBV28, the J gene TRBJ1-2, with D tentatively TRBD1 (6 bases). With 6 bases removed from V and 4 bases from J, the gap between germline ends came to 18 bases. CDR3 length equals 15 residues. Per the germline V gene, CDR1 is MDHEN and CDR2 is SYDVKM. CDR3 in DNA: TGTGCCAGCAGCCGAACAGGGAGCCTTGTCTATGGCTACACCTTC. Translation gives CASSRTGSLVYGYTF.

By share, this clone counts as medium-sized. The chain has TRBV29-1 and TRBJ2-7; 10 bases are shared with TRBD1. Germline V gene lookup returns CDR1 SQVTM and CDR2 ANQGSEA. The CDR3 spans 14 residues. V shed 6 bases, J shed 1 base, and the junction held 6 bases outside the gene matches. The CDR3 nucleotides are TGCAGCGTCACCGGGACAGGGGATTCCTACGAGCAGTACTTC. It translates to CSVTGTGDSYEQYF.

The rearrangement uses TRBV4-2 and TRBJ2-2, with TRBD1 matching 10 bases. There are 15 residues in the CDR3. The germline V gene encodes CDR1 LGHNA and CDR2 YNFKEQ. V lost 3 bases and J lost 5; bases outside the gene matches: 3. In DNA form, the CDR3 reads TGTGCCAGCAGCCAGCCGGGACAGGGGACCGGGGAGCTGTTTTTT. As protein: CASSQPGQGTGELFF.

There are a few counts of this clone. The V gene is TRBV30, the J gene TRBJ2-2; 8 nucleotides agree with TRBD1. CDR3 length equals 15 residues. With V trimmed by 4 bases and J by 3 bases, 7 bases remained unmatched. Germline CDR1 is GTSNPN and CDR2 is SVGIG (reference sequence). The CDR3 loop is CAWNFQDRDTGELFF. The CDR3 coding sequence is TGTGCCTGGAACTTTCAGGACAGGGACACCGGGGAGCTGTTTTTT. The full variable domain, with the rest looked up from reference TRBV30 and TRBJ2-2, is SQTIHQWPATLVQPVGSPLSLECTVEGTSNPNLYWYRQAAGRGLQLLFYSVGIGQISSEVPQNLSASRPQDRQFILSSKKLLLSDSGFYLCAWNFQDRDTGELFFGEGSRLTVL.

The chain couples TRBV11-2 to TRBJ2-7, with 9 bases aligning to TRBD1. Germline trimming cut 1 base from V and 0 bases from J; bases unmatched to any gene: 7. Germline values: CDR1 SGHAT, CDR2 FQNNGV. This CDR3 is 17 amino acids long. DNA for the CDR3: TGTGCCAGCAGCTTAGGTACAGGGGGCCATAGCTCCTACGAGCAGTACTTC. Its protein is CASSLGTGGHSSYEQYF.

This rearrangement joins TRBV6-2 or TRBV6-3 to TRBJ1-4; D might be TRBD1 (5 bases). From germline, CDR1 is MNHEY and CDR2 SVGEGT. V lost 7 bases and J 1 base, leaving 7 bases between the germline ends. The CDR3 contains 13 residues. The CDR3 loop reads CASTRVTNEKLFF. CDR3 nucleotides: TGTGCCAGCACCAGGGTAACTAATGAAAAACTGTTTTTT.

This clone was counted a few times. The chain joins TRBV12-3 or TRBV12-4 to TRBJ2-7; 7 bases are a match to TRBD1. The CDR3 runs to 15 residues. V shed 6 bases and J 5 bases; nucleotides not matched to a gene: 13. This CDR3 reads CASSTRDSELHEQYF. Written as DNA, the CDR3 is TGTGCCAGCAGCACCCGGGACAGTGAACTCCACGAGCAGTACTTC.

The gene calls are TRBV11-2 and TRBJ1-1; D is unresolved. Trimming removed 3 bases at V and 3 bases at J, with 5 bases between. Per germline, CDR1 SGHAT and CDR2 FQNNGV. The CDR3 consists of 12 residues. CDR3 bases: TGTGCCAGCAGCTTTATGTACACTGAAGCTTTCTTT. Its protein product is CASSFMYTEAFF.

The J gene is TRBJ2-2, the V gene TRBV27, with 10 nucleotides matching TRBD1. From germline, CDR1 is MNHEY and CDR2 SMNVEV (reference sequence). The CDR3 runs 17 residues. V lost 6 bases and J lost 3; bases outside the gene matches: 10. CDR3 bases: TGTGCCAGCAGGTTAGGGAGACAGGGGGCAGACACCGGGGAGCTGTTTTTT. Protein: CASRLGRQGADTGELFF.

This clone was observed a few times. V is TRBV28 and J is TRBJ2-5, with 16 nucleotides matching TRBD2. From germline, CDR1 is MDHEN and CDR2 SYDVKM. The CDR3 covers 15 residues. Trimming removed 3 bases from V and 7 bases from J; junction bases left unmatched: 2. The CDR3 region has the DNA TGTGCCAGCAGTTTGGGGACTAGCGGGAGGGGGACCCAGTACTTC. It encodes CASSLGTSGRGTQYF.

The J gene is TRBJ2-1, the V gene TRBV30, with unresolved D. Per germline, CDR1 GTSNPN and CDR2 SVGIG (reference sequence). The ends were cut back, 1 base at V and 1 base at J, with 14 bases in the middle. This CDR3 contains 16 residues. CDR3 region: CAWSARLPHSYNEQFF. The CDR3 DNA sequence: TGTGCCTGGAGTGCGCGACTGCCCCATTCCTACAATGAGCAGTTCTTC.

This clone was seen a handful of times. This chain joins TRBV7-2 and TRBJ2-7; 7 nucleotides match TRBD1. The CDR3 covers 15 residues. After removal of 3 bases from V and 0 bases from J, the junction contained 5 bases not matched to a gene. Germline V lookup: CDR1 SGHTA, CDR2 FQGNSA. In DNA, the CDR3 is TGTGCCAGCAGCTTCCGGGACAGCCTCTCCTACGAGCAGTACTTC. Translated, it gives CASSFRDSLSYEQYF. The full variable domain, its missing parts supplied by reference TRBV7-2 and TRBJ2-7, is GAGVSQSPSNKVTEKGKDVELRCDPISGHTALYWYRQSLGQGLEFLIYFQGNSAPDKSGLPSDRFSAERTGGSVSTLTIQRTQQEDSAVYLCASSFRDSLSYEQYFGPGTRLTVT.

This chain connects TRBV14 to TRBJ1-3; D is unresolved. Between the trimmed V and J ends, which lost 1 base and 2 bases, there was a span of 12 bases. CDR3 size: 16 residues. Germline CDR1 SGHDN, CDR2 FVKESK. The CDR3 loop reads CASSQGIANPGNTIYF. CDR3 sequence (DNA): TGTGCCAGCAGCCAAGGCATAGCGAATCCTGGAAACACCATATATTTT.

V is TRBV28 and J is TRBJ2-7; D gene uncertain. The germline V gene encodes CDR1 MDHEN and CDR2 SYDVKM. V shed 6 bases and J shed 3 bases, with 9 bases lying between them. The CDR3 is made up of 12 amino acids. The CDR3 nucleotides read TGTGCCAGCAGCGACCATTTCTACGAGCAGTACTTC. Amino acids: CASSDHFYEQYF.

This clone was seen only a few times. V and J are TRBV4-1 and TRBJ2-7; D gene ambiguous. The CDR3 contains 15 residues. With 0 bases removed from V and 3 bases from J, the gap between germline ends came to 12 bases. Germline V gene sequence: CDR1 MGHRA, CDR2 YSYEKL. As DNA, the CDR3 is TGCGCCAGCAGCCAAGATAGGAGACTGTTCTACGAGCAGTACTTC. Its protein product is CASSQDRRLFYEQYF.